A selection of T cell receptor beta chains follows, all from one sample in a study of CD8 T cells in ankylosing spondylitis. Each CDR3 protein gets one entry after TCRdb re-called the 5' RACE reads with MiXCR. Among about 220,000 distinct CDR3 sequences listed, 5.5% to 7.5% were seen once. Sample: blood, either unsorted or a sorted T cell fraction (not recorded which). These receptors all come from a male donor with ankylosing spondylitis. Both conserved end residues are part of each CDR3. The D gene is left open where the match is weak. The size entry is marked missing in some rows and otherwise reads once, few, many or a size class.

d_call: NA; v_call: TRBV20-1; j_call: TRBJ1-4; clone_size: many; cdr3_aa: CSASRFSTIEKLFF; cdr3_nt: TGCAGTGCATCTCGGTTCAGCACGATTGAAAAACTGTTTTTT
d_call: NA; v_call: TRBV10-3; j_call: TRBJ1-6; clone_size: NA; cdr3_aa: CAISEAQGGDLRVNSPLHF; cdr3_nt: TGTGCCATCAGTGAGGCCCAAGGGGGGGATTTGCGGGTTAATTCACCCCTCCACTTT
d_call: NA; v_call: TRBV6-2/TRBV6-3; j_call: TRBJ2-3; clone_size: NA; cdr3_aa: CASIDGLTTDTQYF; cdr3_nt: TGTGCCAGCATTGACGGGCTAACCACAGATACGCAGTATTTT
d_call: NA; v_call: TRBV11-2; j_call: TRBJ1-1; clone_size: many; cdr3_aa: CASRRMGNTEAFF; cdr3_nt: TGTGCCAGCAGGCGTATGGGGAACACTGAAGCTTTCTTT
d_call: NA; v_call: TRBV7-9; j_call: TRBJ1-5; clone_size: many; cdr3_aa: CASSLGTQPQHF; cdr3_nt: TGTGCCAGCAGCTTAGGCACTCAGCCCCAGCATTTT
d_call: NA; v_call: TRBV28; j_call: TRBJ1-4; clone_size: many; cdr3_aa: CASSFPPPDSVQSDSATNEKLFF; cdr3_nt: TGTGCCAGCAGTTTCCCCCCCCCTGACTCCGTCCAATCTGATTCTGCAACTAATGAAAAACTGTTTTTT
d_call: NA; v_call: TRBV24-1; j_call: TRBJ2-2; clone_size: NA; cdr3_aa: CATSDLLEGADTGELFF; cdr3_nt: TGTGCCACCAGTGATTTATTAGAAGGGGCGGACACCGGGGAGCTGTTTTTT
d_call: NA; v_call: TRBV24-1; j_call: TRBJ1-2; clone_size: NA; cdr3_aa: CATRTDYGYTF; cdr3_nt: TGTGCCACCCGGACAGACTATGGCTACACCTTC
d_call: NA; v_call: TRBV28; j_call: TRBJ2-7; clone_size: few; cdr3_aa: CASSLVLVSEQYF; cdr3_nt: TGTGCCAGCAGTTTGGTTCTGGTCTCCGAGCAGTACTTC
d_call: NA; v_call: TRBV6-1; j_call: TRBJ2-3; clone_size: NA; cdr3_aa: CASSPDLQSSTDTQYF; cdr3_nt: TGTGCCAGCAGTCCCGATCTACAGTCTAGCACAGATACGCAGTATTTT
d_call: NA; v_call: TRBV29-1; j_call: TRBJ2-1; clone_size: many; cdr3_aa: CSVEDLFTYNEQFF; cdr3_nt: TGCAGCGTTGAAGATCTTTTTACCTACAATGAGCAGTTCTTC
d_call: NA; v_call: TRBV27; j_call: TRBJ1-2; clone_size: NA; cdr3_aa: CASSFGAGWQGYTF; cdr3_nt: TGTGCCAGCAGTTTCGGGGCAGGGTGGCAGGGCTACACCTTC
d_call: TRBD2; v_call: TRBV4-3; j_call: TRBJ2-3; clone_size: few; cdr3_aa: CASSQEGYRLAGTDTQYF; cdr3_nt: TGCGCCAGCAGCCAAGAAGGGTACCGGCTAGCGGGAACAGATACGCAGTATTTT
d_call: TRBD2; v_call: TRBV29-1; j_call: TRBJ2-3; clone_size: many; cdr3_aa: CSVVVSGRASKDTQYF; cdr3_nt: TGCAGCGTTGTCGTTAGCGGGAGGGCCTCGAAAGATACGCAGTATTTT
d_call: TRBD2; v_call: TRBV7-6; j_call: TRBJ2-1; clone_size: few; cdr3_aa: CASSKLAGGSYNEQFF; cdr3_nt: TGTGCCAGCAGCAAACTAGCGGGAGGCTCCTACAATGAGCAGTTCTTC
d_call: NA; v_call: TRBV6-5; j_call: TRBJ2-1; clone_size: few; cdr3_aa: CASSYSRGPEAPNEQFF; cdr3_nt: TGTGCCAGCAGTTACTCGAGGGGCCCAGAGGCCCCCAATGAGCAGTTCTTC
d_call: TRBD1; v_call: TRBV29-1; j_call: TRBJ1-1; clone_size: many; cdr3_aa: CSVVGTDSLNTEAFF; cdr3_nt: TGCAGCGTTGTAGGGACAGACTCGTTGAACACTGAAGCTTTCTTT
d_call: NA; v_call: TRBV7-9; j_call: TRBJ2-7; clone_size: NA; cdr3_aa: CASSPWGAPYEQYF; cdr3_nt: TGTGCCAGCAGCCCTTGGGGGGCCCCCTACGAGCAGTACTTC
d_call: NA; v_call: TRBV7-3; j_call: TRBJ2-5; clone_size: NA; cdr3_aa: CASSLTGFGTQYF; cdr3_nt: TGTGCCAGCAGCTTAACGGGATTCGGGACCCAGTACTTC
d_call: NA; v_call: TRBV27; j_call: TRBJ2-3; clone_size: many; cdr3_aa: CASGTNLDVREYF; cdr3_nt: TGTGCCAGCGGGACGAACTTAGACGTGCGGGAGTATTTT
d_call: NA; v_call: TRBV30; j_call: TRBJ2-7; clone_size: NA; cdr3_aa: CAWSLGGEQYF; cdr3_nt: TGTGCCTGGAGTCTGGGGGGCGAGCAGTACTTC
d_call: NA; v_call: TRBV7-9; j_call: TRBJ2-7; clone_size: many; cdr3_aa: CASSSDSRAVSYEQYF; cdr3_nt: TGTGCCAGCAGCTCAGACTCCAGGGCCGTATCCTACGAGCAGTACTTC
d_call: NA; v_call: TRBV20-1; j_call: TRBJ2-2; clone_size: many; cdr3_aa: CSASWPGTGELFF; cdr3_nt: TGCAGTGCTAGCTGGCCGGGCACCGGGGAGCTGTTTTTT
d_call: NA; v_call: TRBV10-3; j_call: TRBJ2-1; clone_size: many; cdr3_aa: CAISEETRPSEQFF; cdr3_nt: TGTGCCATCAGTGAGGAAACTAGACCCAGTGAGCAGTTCTTC
d_call: TRBD1; v_call: TRBV27; j_call: TRBJ1-5; clone_size: many; cdr3_aa: CASSTRDRGYSNQPQHF; cdr3_nt: TGTGCCAGCAGTACCCGGGACAGGGGTTATAGCAATCAGCCCCAGCATTTT
d_call: NA; v_call: TRBV28; j_call: TRBJ2-3; clone_size: once; cdr3_aa: CASSLFRQDIFSDTQYF; cdr3_nt: TGTGCCAGCAGTTTATTTCGGCAGGACATTTTTTCAGATACGCAGTATTTT
d_call: TRBD1; v_call: TRBV4-3; j_call: TRBJ2-1; clone_size: many; cdr3_aa: CASSLSRTGSYNEQFF; cdr3_nt: TGCGCCAGCAGCCTCTCGAGGACAGGCTCCTACAATGAGCAGTTCTTC
d_call: NA; v_call: TRBV6-2/TRBV6-3; j_call: TRBJ2-1; clone_size: many; cdr3_aa: CASSLVTYNEQFF; cdr3_nt: TGTGCCAGCAGCCTAGTAACCTACAATGAGCAGTTCTTC
d_call: NA; v_call: TRBV20-1; j_call: TRBJ2-5; clone_size: NA; cdr3_aa: CSAPVAVQETQYF; cdr3_nt: TGCAGTGCTCCCGTGGCAGTACAAGAGACCCAGTACTTC
d_call: TRBD2; v_call: TRBV28; j_call: TRBJ2-2; clone_size: few; cdr3_aa: CASRAGLAGGSDTGELFF; cdr3_nt: TGTGCCAGCAGAGCCGGACTAGCGGGGGGGTCGGACACCGGGGAGCTGTTTTTT